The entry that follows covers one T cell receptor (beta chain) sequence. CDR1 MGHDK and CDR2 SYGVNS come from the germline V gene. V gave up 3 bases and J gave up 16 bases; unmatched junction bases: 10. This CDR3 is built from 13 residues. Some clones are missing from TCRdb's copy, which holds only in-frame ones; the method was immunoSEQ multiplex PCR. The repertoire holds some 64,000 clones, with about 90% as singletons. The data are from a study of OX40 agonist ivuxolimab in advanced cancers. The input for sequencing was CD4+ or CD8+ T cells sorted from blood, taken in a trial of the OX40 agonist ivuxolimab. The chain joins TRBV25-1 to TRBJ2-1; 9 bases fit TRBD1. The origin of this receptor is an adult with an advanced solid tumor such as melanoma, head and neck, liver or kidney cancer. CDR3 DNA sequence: TGTGCCAGCAGTGATAACCTCCGGGACAGGGTATTCTTC. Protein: CASSDNLRDRVFF.